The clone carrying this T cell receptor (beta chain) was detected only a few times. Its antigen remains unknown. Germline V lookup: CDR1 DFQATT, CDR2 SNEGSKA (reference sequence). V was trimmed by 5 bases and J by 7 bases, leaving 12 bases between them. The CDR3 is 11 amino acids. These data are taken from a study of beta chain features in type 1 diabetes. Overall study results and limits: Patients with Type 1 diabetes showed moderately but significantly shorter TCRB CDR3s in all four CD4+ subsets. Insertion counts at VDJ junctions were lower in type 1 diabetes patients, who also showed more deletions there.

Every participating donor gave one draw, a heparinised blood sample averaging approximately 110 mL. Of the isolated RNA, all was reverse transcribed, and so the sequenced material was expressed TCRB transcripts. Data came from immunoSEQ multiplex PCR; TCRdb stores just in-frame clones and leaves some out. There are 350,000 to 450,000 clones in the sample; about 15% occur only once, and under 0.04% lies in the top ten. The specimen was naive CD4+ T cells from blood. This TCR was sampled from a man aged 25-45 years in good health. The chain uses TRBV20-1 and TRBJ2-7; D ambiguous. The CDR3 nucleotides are TGCAGTGCTGTAGTTAGTCAGGAGCAGTACTTC. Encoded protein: CSAVVSQEQYF.